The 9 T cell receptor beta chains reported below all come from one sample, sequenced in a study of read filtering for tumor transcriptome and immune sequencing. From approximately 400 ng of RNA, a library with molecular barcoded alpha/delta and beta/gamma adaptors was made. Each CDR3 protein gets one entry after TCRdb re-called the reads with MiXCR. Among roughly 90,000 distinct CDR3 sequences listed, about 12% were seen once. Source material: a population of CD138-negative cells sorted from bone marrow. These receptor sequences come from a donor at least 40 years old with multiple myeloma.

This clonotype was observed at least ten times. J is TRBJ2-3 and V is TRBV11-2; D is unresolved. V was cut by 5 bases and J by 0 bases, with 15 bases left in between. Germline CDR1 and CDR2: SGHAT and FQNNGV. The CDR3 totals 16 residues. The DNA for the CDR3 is TGTGCCAGCAGCGGCCCCGAGCGCACGAGCACAGATACGCAGTATTTT. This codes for CASSGPERTSTDTQYF. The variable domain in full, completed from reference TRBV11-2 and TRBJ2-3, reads EAGVAQSPRYKIIEKRQSVAFWCNPISGHATLYWYQQILGQGPKLLIQFQNNGVVDDSQLPKDRFSAERLKGVDSTLKIQPAKLEDSAVYLCASSGPERTSTDTQYFGPGTRLTVL.

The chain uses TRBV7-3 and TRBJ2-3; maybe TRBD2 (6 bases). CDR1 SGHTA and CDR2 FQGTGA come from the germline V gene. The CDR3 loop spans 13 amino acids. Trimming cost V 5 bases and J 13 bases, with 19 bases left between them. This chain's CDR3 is CASSQSVLAMEYF. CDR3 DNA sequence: TGTGCCAGCAGCCAATCAGTTCTAGCGATGGAGTATTTT.

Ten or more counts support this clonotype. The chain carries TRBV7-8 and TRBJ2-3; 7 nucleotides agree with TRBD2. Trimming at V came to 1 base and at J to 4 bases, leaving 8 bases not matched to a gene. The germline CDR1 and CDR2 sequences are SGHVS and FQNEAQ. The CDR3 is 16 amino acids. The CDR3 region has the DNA TGTGCCAGCAGCTTAGTGGCGGGAGCGGGATCAGATACGCAGTATTTT. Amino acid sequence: CASSLVAGAGSDTQYF.

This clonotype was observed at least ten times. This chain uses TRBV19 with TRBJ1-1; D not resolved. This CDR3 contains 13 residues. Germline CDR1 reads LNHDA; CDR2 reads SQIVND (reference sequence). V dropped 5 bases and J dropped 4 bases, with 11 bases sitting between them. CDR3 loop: CASSSSGGTEAFF. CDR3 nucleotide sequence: TGTGCCAGTAGTTCCTCGGGTGGCACTGAAGCTTTCTTT. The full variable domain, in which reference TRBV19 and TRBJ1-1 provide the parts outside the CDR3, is DGGITQSPKYLFRKEGQNVTLSCEQNLNHDAMYWYRQDPGQGLRLIYYSQIVNDFQKGDIAEGYSVSREKKESFPLTVTSAQKNPTAFYLCASSSSGGTEAFFGQGTRLTVV.

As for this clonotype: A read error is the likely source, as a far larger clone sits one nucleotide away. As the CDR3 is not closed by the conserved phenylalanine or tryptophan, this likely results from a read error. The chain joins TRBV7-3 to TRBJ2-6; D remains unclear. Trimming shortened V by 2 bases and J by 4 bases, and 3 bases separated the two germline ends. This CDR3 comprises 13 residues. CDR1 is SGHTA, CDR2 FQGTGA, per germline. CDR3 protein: CASSLVGANVLTL. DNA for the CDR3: TGTGCCAGCAGCTTAGTGGGGGCCAACGTCCTGACTCTC.

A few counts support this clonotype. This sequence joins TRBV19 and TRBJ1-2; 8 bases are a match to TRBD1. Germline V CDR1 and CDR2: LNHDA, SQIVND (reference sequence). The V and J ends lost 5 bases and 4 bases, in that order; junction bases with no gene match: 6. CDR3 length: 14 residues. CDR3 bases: TGTGCCAGTAGTTCCTCGGACAGGGTCTATGGCTACACCTTC. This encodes CASSSSDRVYGYTF.

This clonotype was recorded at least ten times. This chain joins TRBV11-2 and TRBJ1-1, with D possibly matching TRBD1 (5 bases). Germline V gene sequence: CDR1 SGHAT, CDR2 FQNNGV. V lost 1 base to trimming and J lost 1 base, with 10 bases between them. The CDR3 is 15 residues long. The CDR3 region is CASSLGAGWNTEAFF. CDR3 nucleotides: TGTGCCAGCAGCTTAGGGGCAGGGTGGAACACTGAAGCTTTCTTT.

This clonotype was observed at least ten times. This chain's CDR3 is CSASSRSASPFF. The CDR3 nucleotides read TGCAGTGCTAGTAGTCGTTCAGCGTCGCCTTTCTTT. The chain links TRBV20-1 to TRBJ1-1; D is unresolved. The CDR3 covers 12 residues. CDR1 and CDR2 from the germline V gene are DFQATT and SNEGSKA (reference sequence). V lost 3 bases, J lost 12 bases, and 17 bases lay in between.

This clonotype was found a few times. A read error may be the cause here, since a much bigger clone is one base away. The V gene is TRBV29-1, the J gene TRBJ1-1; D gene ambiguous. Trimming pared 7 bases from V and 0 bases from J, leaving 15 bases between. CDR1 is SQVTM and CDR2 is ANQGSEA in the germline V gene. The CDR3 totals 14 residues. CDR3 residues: CSADGEAMNTEAFF. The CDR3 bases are TGCAGCGCCGACGGGGAAGCCATGAACACTGAAGCTTTCTTT.